One and the same sample provided the 18 T cell receptor beta chains below, sequenced in a study of early T cells in non-severe SARS-CoV-2 infection. TCRdb itself ran the 5' RACE reads through MiXCR, one entry per CDR3 protein. The sample holds tens of thousands of distinct CDR3 sequences, roughly 9% seen once. The sequencing here drew on whole blood, taken at baseline. Receptors originate from an adult who was a healthcare worker with PCR-confirmed SARS-CoV-2 infection or an uninfected control (not recorded which).

This clonotype was seen many times. This sequence joins TRBV7-9 and TRBJ2-1, with 7 bases fitting TRBD2. Germline assignment: CDR1 SEHNR and CDR2 FQNEAQ (reference sequence). V dropped 5 bases and J dropped 1; count of bases not matched to a gene: 8. The CDR3 has 16 amino acids. CDR3 protein: CASSNRLALSYNEQFF. The CDR3 DNA reads as TGTGCCAGCAGCAACCGACTAGCTCTTTCCTACAATGAGCAGTTCTTC.

The rearrangement joins TRBV7-9 to TRBJ2-5; D is unresolved. Germline CDR1 and CDR2: SEHNR and FQNEAQ (reference sequence). Trimming shortened V by 4 bases and J by 5 bases, and 20 bases separated the two germline ends. This CDR3 is built from 16 residues. The CDR3 here is CASSSNPYKQVETQYF. Written as DNA, the CDR3 is TGTGCCAGCAGCTCCAACCCCTATAAGCAGGTGGAGACCCAGTACTTC.

This clonotype was recorded many times. This sequence joins TRBV7-9 and TRBJ1-1; no reliable D call. V was trimmed by 7 bases and J by 4 bases, leaving 10 bases between them. Germline-derived CDR1 and CDR2 are SEHNR and FQNEAQ (reference sequence). This CDR3 has 12 amino acids. CDR3 in amino acids: CASTSPFTEAFF. CDR3 sequence (DNA): TGTGCCAGCACCTCCCCTTTCACTGAAGCTTTCTTT.

This clonotype showed up just a few times. The V call is TRBV7-9, the J call TRBJ1-1; D ambiguous. From germline, CDR1 is SEHNR and CDR2 FQNEAQ (reference sequence). The CDR3 covers 13 residues. V lost 3 bases to trimming and J lost 3 bases, with 8 bases between them. The CDR3 DNA follows: TGTGCCAGCAGCTTGCCCCCCGACACTGAAGCTTTCTTT. Amino acid sequence: CASSLPPDTEAFF.

This chain connects TRBV11-2 to TRBJ2-5; TRBD2 aligns across 8 bases. Germline V gives CDR1 SGHAT, CDR2 FQNNGV. With 4 bases clipped from V and 8 bases from J, the junction kept 9 bases outside the gene matches. This CDR3 has 14 residues. CDR3 sequence reads: CASSSSSGGGTQYF. CDR3 sequence (DNA): TGTGCCAGCAGCTCAAGTTCGGGAGGGGGTACCCAGTACTTC.

This clonotype occurred a few times. This chain joins TRBV18 and TRBJ1-1; the D is unclear. Between the trimmed V and J ends, which lost 3 bases and 0 bases, there was a span of 11 bases. Germline values: CDR1 KGHSH, CDR2 LQKENI. CDR3 size: 15 residues. CDR3 region: CASSPPYTLNTEAFF. The CDR3 DNA reads TGTGCCAGCTCACCGCCCTACACCTTGAACACTGAAGCTTTCTTT.

This chain links TRBV10-3 with TRBJ2-2; possibly TRBD2 for D (5 bases). CDR3 length equals 13 residues. Germline assignment: CDR1 ENHRY and CDR2 SYGVKD. Trimming cost V 8 bases and J 4 bases, with 11 bases left between them. The CDR3 DNA follows: TGTGCCATCGAGAGGGTATCCACCGGGGAGCTGTTTTTT. Protein sequence: CAIERVSTGELFF.

Ten or more counts support this clonotype. This chain connects TRBV7-6 to TRBJ1-6; D might be TRBD1 (5 bases). The CDR3 runs to 13 residues. V lost 5 bases and J 7 bases, leaving 9 bases between the germline ends. In germline, CDR1 is SGHVS, CDR2 FNYEAQ. Here the CDR3 reads CASSTTDNSPLHF. The CDR3 bases are TGTGCCAGCAGCACGACAGACAATTCACCCCTCCACTTT.

The table lists this clonotype with many counts. The chain joins TRBV6-4 to TRBJ2-3; D uncertain. V was trimmed by 3 bases and J by 2 bases, leaving 6 bases between them. This CDR3 comprises 13 residues. The germline V gene encodes CDR1 MRHNA and CDR2 SNTAGT. DNA for the CDR3: TGTGCCAGCAGTGAGCGGTACACAGATACGCAGTATTTT. This encodes CASSERYTDTQYF.

This clonotype turned up a few times. This sequence joins TRBV9 and TRBJ1-1; D may be TRBD1 (5 bases). V lost 0 bases and J lost 4, with 10 bases in between. The germline V gene encodes CDR1 SGDLS and CDR2 YYNGEE. The CDR3 sequence is 14 residues long. CDR3 protein: CASSVVSGITEAFF. CDR3 in DNA: TGTGCCAGCAGCGTAGTGTCAGGGATCACTGAAGCTTTCTTT.

There are a few counts of this clonotype. The CDR3 bases are TGTGCCAGCAGCTTAGACAGTATCTCCTACAATGAGCAGTTCTTC. It yields the protein CASSLDSISYNEQFF. The chain has TRBV11-2 and TRBJ2-1; D is uncertain. This CDR3 contains 15 residues. The V end lost 0 bases, the J end lost 0 bases, and 6 bases lay between the germline ends. CDR1 is SGHAT, CDR2 FQNNGV, per germline.

This clonotype appeared many times. This sequence joins TRBV29-1 and TRBJ2-7; possibly TRBD1 or TRBD2 for D (5 bases each). V lost 3 bases to trimming and J lost 0 bases, with 9 bases between them. From germline, CDR1 is SQVTM and CDR2 ANQGSEA. This CDR3 comprises 13 residues. The CDR3 region has the DNA TGCAGCGTTGATGGGGGAAGCTCCTACGAGCAGTACTTC. This translates into CSVDGGSSYEQYF.

This clonotype has at least ten counts. The chain has TRBV2 and TRBJ2-2; D possibly uses TRBD1 or TRBD2 (6 bases each). Trimming left V 7 bases short and J 6 bases short, with 21 bases between. The CDR3 covers 16 residues. Germline CDR1 SNHLY, CDR2 FYNNEI. In nucleotides, the CDR3 is TGTGCCAGCACTGGGCAGGGGAGGTACAGATCCGGGGAGCTGTTTTTT. Translated: CASTGQGRYRSGELFF.

This clonotype was counted ten times or more. The rearrangement uses TRBV2 and TRBJ1-6; D gene uncertain. Germline CDR1 SNHLY, CDR2 FYNNEI. The CDR3 covers 16 residues. Between the trimmed V and J ends, which lost 4 bases and 0 bases, there was a span of 10 bases. The DNA of the CDR3 is TGTGCCAGCAGTGGGCGACGGGTCTCCTATAATTCACCCCTCCACTTT. Translated, it gives CASSGRRVSYNSPLHF.

This clonotype was recorded many times. V usage is TRBV29-1 and J usage is TRBJ1-2; a weak D match, TRBD1 (5 bases). Trimming left V 8 bases short and J 2 bases short, with 24 bases between. Looked up from germline, CDR1 is SQVTM and CDR2 is ANQGSEA. CDR3 length: 16 residues. The CDR3, as DNA: TGCAGCACCAGAGAAACACCAGGGACGGCAAACTATGGCTACACCTTC. Protein: CSTRETPGTANYGYTF.

A few counts support this clonotype. CDR3 nucleotide sequence: TGTGCCAGCAGCCCACGGCACGGGACAGGTCCCTACGAGCAGTACTTC. This sequence encodes CASSPRHGTGPYEQYF. The chain links TRBV7-6 to TRBJ2-7, with 8 nucleotides matching TRBD1. After removal of 5 bases from V and 2 bases from J, the junction contained 11 bases not matched to a gene. This CDR3 spans 16 amino acids. Germline V gives CDR1 SGHVS, CDR2 FNYEAQ.

This clonotype was seen a few times. The chain recombines TRBV11-3 with TRBJ1-6, with D possibly being TRBD1 (6 bases). V lost 2 bases to trimming and J lost 6 bases, with 11 bases between them. Germline CDR1 reads SGHNT; CDR2 reads YENEEA. CDR3 length equals 15 residues. In nucleotides, the CDR3 is TGTGCCAGCAGCTTACAGGGGCTCGGTAATTCACCCCTCCACTTT. Its protein product is CASSLQGLGNSPLHF.

This clonotype was seen only a few times. The chain combines TRBV12-3 or TRBV12-4 with TRBJ1-2; D gene ambiguous. The CDR3 runs to 12 residues. The V end was cut by 5 bases, the J end by 8 bases, with 12 bases between. The CDR3 DNA reads as TGTGCCAGCAGTCCGACCCGACGGGGCTACACCTTC. Its translation: CASSPTRRGYTF.